This TCR beta chain was obtained from a study of blood T cells in healthy people across ages. Alongside a J-beta primer mix, a sample-barcoded 5' primer served in a second PCR lasting about 7 to 12 cycles. TCRdb independently ran MiXCR on the 5' RACE reads; one entry per CDR3 protein. The table has about 1.8 million distinct CDR3 sequences, approximately 50% seen once; the top ten hold 2.1%. This clonotype was picked up one time. The antigen is unknown. The germline V and J ends were trimmed by 7 bases and 3 bases, with 16 bases remaining between them. The CDR3 has 16 amino acids. In germline, CDR1 is MDHEN, CDR2 SYDVKM. Study-level results: Long-lived donors had more naive CD4+ cells and higher diversity than aged donors. Unsorted PBMCs blocked a conclusive comparison of naive and antigen-experienced cells.

The source is a woman aged 40 to 50 in good health. Sequenced input: blood. The gene calls are TRBV28 and TRBJ2-6; maybe TRBD1 (5 bases). The CDR3 region has the DNA TGTGCCAGCAAGATCGGACAAGGTCTTGGGGCCAACGTCCTGACTTTC. It is translated as CASKIGQGLGANVLTF.